This T cell receptor beta chain was sequenced in a study of neoadjuvant anti-PD-1 for oral cavity cancer. Clones were read by immunoSEQ multiplex PCR, and TCRdb kept only the in-frame ones, dropping some. The data hold over 14,000 clones, with just under 75% observed a single time. As for time point: after neoadjuvant nivolumab, at surgical resection. Germline loops: CDR1 MGHRA, CDR2 YSYEKL. The CDR3 contains 15 residues. J was trimmed by 4 bases and V by 3 bases; bases with no gene match: 6. Sequences were derived from PBMCs, sampled after nivolumab (anti-PD-1) treatment. V is TRBV4-1 and J is TRBJ1-5; TRBD1 agrees at 7 bases. The origin of this receptor is a person aged 35 to 85 with oral cavity squamous cell carcinoma. The CDR3 sequence: CASSQGQNLNQPQHF. The CDR3 coding sequence is TGCGCCAGCAGCCAGGGACAGAACTTAAATCAGCCCCAGCATTTT.